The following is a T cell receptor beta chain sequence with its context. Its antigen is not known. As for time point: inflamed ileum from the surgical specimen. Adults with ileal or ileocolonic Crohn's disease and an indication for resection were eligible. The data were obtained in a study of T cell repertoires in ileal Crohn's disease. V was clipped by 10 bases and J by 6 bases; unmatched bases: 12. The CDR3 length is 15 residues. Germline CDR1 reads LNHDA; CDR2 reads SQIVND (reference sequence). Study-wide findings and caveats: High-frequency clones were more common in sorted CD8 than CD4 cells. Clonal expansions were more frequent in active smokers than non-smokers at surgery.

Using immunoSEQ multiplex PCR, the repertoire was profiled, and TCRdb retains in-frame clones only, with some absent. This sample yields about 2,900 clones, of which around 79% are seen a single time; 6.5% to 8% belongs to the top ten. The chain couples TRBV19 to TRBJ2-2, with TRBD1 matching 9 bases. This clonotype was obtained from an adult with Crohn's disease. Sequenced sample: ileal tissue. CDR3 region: CATSDRDRVSGELFF. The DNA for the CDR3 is TGTGCCACTTCGGACCGGGACAGGGTCTCCGGGGAGCTGTTTTTT.